This T cell receptor beta chain was identified in a study of blood T cell repertoires in COVID-19. Study summary: PBMCs, B-cell-depleted T cells, or T cells provided the cDNA or gDNA that made up the material.

The length of the CDR3 is 11 residues. Trimming took off 5 bases at V and 2 bases at J, with 6 bases between the two ends. Germline CDR1 and CDR2: SQVTM and ANQGSEA. The table lists this clone with a count of one. Per the study methods: Amplifying reference gene primers gave estimates of nucleated cell counts. The table came from immunoSEQ multiplex PCR; TCRdb's copy has only in-frame clones and leaves some out. The D gene and trimming were derived from the DNA, and the V and J assignments and clone size from that table. Among under 250,000 clones, roughly 86% were seen once, and the ten largest hold around 1.7%.

This TCR was sampled from a woman in her fifties or sixties who had recovered from COVID-19. J is TRBJ1-1 and V is TRBV29-1; D gene uncertain. The sample was peripheral blood. This CDR3 is CSVSVNTEAFF. The CDR3 DNA follows: TGCAGCGTTTCAGTAAACACTGAAGCTTTCTTT.